This T cell receptor (beta chain) was captured in a study of cytomegalovirus exposure and HLA in healthy donors. As for this clone: Its antigen is currently unknown.

J gave up 3 bases and V 6 bases, and 10 bases lay outside the gene matches. The CDR3 contains 15 residues. The germline CDR1 and CDR2 sequences are MDHEN and SYDVKM. Primers for the PCR totalled 60 Vbeta and 13 Jbeta. Profiled with immunoSEQ multiplex PCR; TCRdb holds only in-frame clones, not every one. Here the sample spans some 160,000 clones, over 70% being singletons. Findings and caveats of the study: Sequences of the TCR beta chain were said to predict the HLA-A and HLA-B alleles of most subjects accurately.

The rearrangement uses TRBV28 and TRBJ2-7, with 8 bases fitting TRBD2. Sample: PBMCs. The sequence was obtained from a woman aged 18 to 35 in good health and CMV-seronegative. The CDR3 loop is CASRSSGGGNYEQYF. The CDR3 DNA is TGTGCCAGCAGATCGAGCGGGGGAGGCAACTACGAGCAGTACTTC.